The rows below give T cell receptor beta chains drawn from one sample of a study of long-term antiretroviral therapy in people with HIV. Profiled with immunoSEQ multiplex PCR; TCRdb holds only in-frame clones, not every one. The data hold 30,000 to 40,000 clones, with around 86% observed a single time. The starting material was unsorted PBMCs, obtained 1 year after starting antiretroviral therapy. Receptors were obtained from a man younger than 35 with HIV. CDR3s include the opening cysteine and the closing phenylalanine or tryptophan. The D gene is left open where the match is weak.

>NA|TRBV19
CASSIGGLGGTDTQYF
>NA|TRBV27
CASSFSDPTRGELFF
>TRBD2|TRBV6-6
CASLLSGTSGYNEQFF
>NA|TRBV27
CASSLSPGSHEQYF
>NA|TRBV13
CASSSSGLTYEQYF
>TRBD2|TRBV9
CASSVGGGGPYNEQFF
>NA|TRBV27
CASSSARTHSTDTQYF
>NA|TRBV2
CASSAGPNEKLFF
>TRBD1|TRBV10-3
CAISESWTGDNGYTF
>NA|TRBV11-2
CASSSKTYTEAFF